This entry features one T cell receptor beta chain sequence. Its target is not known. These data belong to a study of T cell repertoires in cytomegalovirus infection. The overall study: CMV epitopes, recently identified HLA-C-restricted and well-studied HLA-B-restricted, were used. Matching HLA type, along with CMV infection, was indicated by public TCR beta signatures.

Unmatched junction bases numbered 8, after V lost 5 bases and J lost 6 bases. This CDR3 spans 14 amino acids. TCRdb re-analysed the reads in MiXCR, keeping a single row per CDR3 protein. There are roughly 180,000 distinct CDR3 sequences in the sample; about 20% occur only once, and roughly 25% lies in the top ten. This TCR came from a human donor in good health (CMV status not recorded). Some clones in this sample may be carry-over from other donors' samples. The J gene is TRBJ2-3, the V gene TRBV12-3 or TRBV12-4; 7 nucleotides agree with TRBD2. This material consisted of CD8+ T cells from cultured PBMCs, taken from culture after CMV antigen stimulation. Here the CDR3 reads CASSARLATDTQYF. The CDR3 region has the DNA TGTGCCAGCAGTGCCCGACTAGCCACGGATACGCAGTATTTT.